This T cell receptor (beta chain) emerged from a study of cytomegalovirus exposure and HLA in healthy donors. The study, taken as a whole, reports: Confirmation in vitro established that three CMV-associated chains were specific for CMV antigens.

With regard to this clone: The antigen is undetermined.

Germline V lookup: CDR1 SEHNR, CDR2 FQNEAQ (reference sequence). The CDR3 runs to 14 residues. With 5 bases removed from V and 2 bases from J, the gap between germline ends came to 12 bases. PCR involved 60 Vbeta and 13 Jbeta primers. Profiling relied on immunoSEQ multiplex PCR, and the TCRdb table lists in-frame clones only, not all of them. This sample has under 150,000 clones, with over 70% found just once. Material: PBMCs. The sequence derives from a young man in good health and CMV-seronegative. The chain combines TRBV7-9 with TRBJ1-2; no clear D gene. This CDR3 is CASSLLERNYGYTF. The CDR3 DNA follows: TGTGCCAGCAGCCTCCTGGAGAGGAACTATGGCTACACCTTC. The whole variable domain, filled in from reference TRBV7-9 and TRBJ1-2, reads DTGVSQNPRHKITKRGQNVTFRCDPISEHNRLYWYRQTLGQGPEFLTYFQNEAQLEKSRLLSDRFSAERPKGSFSTLEIQRTEQGDSAMYLCASSLLERNYGYTFGSGTRLTVV.